The 25 T cell receptor beta chains reported below all come from one sample, sequenced in a study of cytomegalovirus exposure and HLA in healthy donors. Primers for the PCR totalled 60 Vbeta and 13 Jbeta. TCRdb's copy holds only in-frame clones and misses some; the assay was immunoSEQ multiplex PCR. The sample has more than 50,000 clones, and its top ten clones hold under 15%. The sequenced sample was PBMCs. Every receptor here comes from a man younger than 30 in good health and CMV-seropositive.

The rearrangement links TRBV27 to TRBJ2-5; D is possibly TRBD2 (6 bases). The CDR3 covers 16 residues. Germline CDR1 MNHEY, CDR2 SMNVEV (reference sequence). V lost 2 bases and J lost 0, with 13 bases in between. This CDR3 is CASSLNGGDYQETQYF. DNA of the CDR3: TGTGCCAGCAGTTTAAACGGGGGAGATTACCAAGAGACCCAGTACTTC.

This chain connects TRBV5-1 to TRBJ2-7, with TRBD2 matching 13 bases. Trimming took 0 bases from V and 5 from J; bases not matched to a gene: 5. The germline V gene has CDR1 SGHRS and CDR2 YFSETQ. The CDR3 is 16 amino acids. The CDR3 reads CASSLGLAGGFDEQYF. CDR3 bases: TGCGCCAGCAGCTTGGGACTAGCGGGAGGCTTTGACGAGCAGTACTTC.

V usage is TRBV30 and J usage is TRBJ2-3, with 9 bases aligning to TRBD2. The V gene end was trimmed by 4 bases and the J gene end by 4 bases; junction bases not matched to a gene: 3. The length of the CDR3 is 13 residues. The germline V gene encodes CDR1 GTSNPN and CDR2 SVGIG (reference sequence). The chain's CDR3 is CAWKRGRADTQYF. In DNA form, the CDR3 reads TGTGCCTGGAAGCGCGGGAGGGCAGATACGCAGTATTTT.

The V and J genes are TRBV5-4 and TRBJ2-7, with a tentative D call TRBD2 (6 bases). This CDR3 is built from 13 residues. V dropped 0 bases and J dropped 5 bases, with 9 bases sitting between them. Germline assignment: CDR1 SGHNT and CDR2 YYREEE (reference sequence). DNA of the CDR3: TGTGCCAGCAGCTTGGATTGGAGGGACGAGCAGTACTTC. Protein sequence: CASSLDWRDEQYF. The full variable domain, in which reference TRBV5-4 and TRBJ2-7 provide the parts outside the CDR3, is ETGVTQSPTHLIKTRGQQVTLRCSSQSGHNTVSWYQQALGQGPQFIFQYYREEENGRGNFPPRFSGLQFPNYSSELNVNALELDDSALYLCASSLDWRDEQYFGPGTRLTVT.

The chain links TRBV29-1 to TRBJ2-2; no definite D call. CDR1 is SQVTM, CDR2 ANQGSEA, per germline. This CDR3 contains 10 residues. V shed 4 bases and J shed 6 bases, with 3 bases lying between them. The CDR3 bases are TGCAGCGTTGTCGCCGGGGAGCTGTTTTTT. This codes for CSVVAGELFF.

This rearrangement joins TRBV7-3 to TRBJ2-1; D gene uncertain. V was pared by 2 bases and J by 7 bases, with 12 bases between. CDR3 size: 14 residues. Germline V gene data show CDR1 as SGHTA and CDR2 as FQGTGA. Here the CDR3 DNA reads TGTGCCAGCAGCTTAGCGGCTACCGGGAATGAGCAGTTCTTC. Its translation: CASSLAATGNEQFF. The full variable domain, its missing parts supplied by reference TRBV7-3 and TRBJ2-1, is GAGVSQTPSNKVTEKGKYVELRCDPISGHTALYWYRQSLGQGPEFLIYFQGTGAADDSGLPNDRFFAVRPEGSVSTLKIQRTERGDSAVYLCASSLAATGNEQFFGPGTRLTVL.

The V gene is TRBV9, the J gene TRBJ1-1; TRBD1 aligns across 7 bases. V lost 0 bases, J lost 3 bases, and 5 bases stayed unmatched. This CDR3 has 15 residues. Looked up from germline, CDR1 is SGDLS and CDR2 is YYNGEE. DNA of the CDR3: TGTGCCAGCAGCGTAGGGGACAGATTCTACACTGAAGCTTTCTTT. It is translated as CASSVGDRFYTEAFF.

The chain uses TRBV28 and TRBJ2-7, with D perhaps matching TRBD2 (5 bases). This CDR3 has 13 residues. V was clipped by 8 bases and J by 4 bases, with 15 bases between them. CDR1 is MDHEN and CDR2 is SYDVKM in the germline V gene. DNA for the CDR3: TGTGCCAGCCAATCCGGGATTAGATACGAGCAGTACTTC. Amino acid sequence: CASQSGIRYEQYF.

The chain is built from TRBV6-1 and TRBJ2-2; D is perhaps TRBD1 (5 bases). This CDR3 spans 15 amino acids. Trimming pared 2 bases from V and 6 bases from J, leaving 13 bases between. Germline CDR1 and CDR2: MNHNS and SASEGT. The CDR3 DNA reads TGTGCCAGCAGTGAAAGGGGTCTCTGGGCCGGGGAGCTGTTTTTT. Its translation is CASSERGLWAGELFF.

This chain links TRBV29-1 with TRBJ2-2; D is unresolved. V was clipped by 7 bases and J by 3 bases, with 12 bases between them. The CDR3 extends over 13 amino acids. Germline-derived CDR1 and CDR2 are SQVTM and ANQGSEA. The CDR3 here is CSGAISDTGELFF. The CDR3 DNA reads TGCAGCGGTGCTATTTCCGACACCGGGGAGCTGTTTTTT.

The CDR3 region is CASSLYGTGVGYTF. DNA of the CDR3: TGTGCCAGCAGTTTATATGGGACAGGGGTCGGCTACACCTTC. This chain connects TRBV27 to TRBJ1-2; 10 bases align to TRBD1. The CDR3 length is 14 residues. CDR1 and CDR2 from the germline V gene are MNHEY and SMNVEV (reference sequence). J was trimmed by 8 bases and V by 1 base; bases with no gene match: 4.

The rearrangement links TRBV7-3 to TRBJ1-1; 8 bases align to TRBD1. Looked up from germline, CDR1 is SGHTA and CDR2 is FQGTGA. CDR3 size: 17 residues. V shed 2 bases, J shed 0 bases, and the junction held 8 bases outside the gene matches. The CDR3 spells CASSLGGTGSMNTEAFF. For the CDR3, the DNA is TGTGCCAGCAGCTTAGGGGGGACAGGCTCCATGAACACTGAAGCTTTCTTT. Full variable domain (remainder filled in from reference TRBV7-3 and TRBJ1-1): GAGVSQTPSNKVTEKGKYVELRCDPISGHTALYWYRQSLGQGPEFLIYFQGTGAADDSGLPNDRFFAVRPEGSVSTLKIQRTERGDSAVYLCASSLGGTGSMNTEAFFGQGTRLTVV.

J is TRBJ2-5 and V is TRBV7-8; 8 bases agree with TRBD1. Gene TRBJ2-7 matches the end of the DNA better, so the J call may be wrong. The CDR3 length is 15 residues. CDR1 is SGHVS and CDR2 is FQNEAQ in the germline V gene. The chain's CDR3 is CASSLGWGQVHEQYF. CDR3 DNA sequence: TGTGCCAGCAGCTTAGGATGGGGACAGGTACACGAGCAGTACTTC.

The CDR3 loop is CATSRDPQGAQDEQYF. DNA for the CDR3: TGTGCCACCAGCAGAGATCCGCAGGGGGCGCAGGACGAGCAGTACTTC. The gene calls are TRBV15 and TRBJ2-7; TRBD1 matches 8 bases. Looked up from germline, CDR1 is LNHNV and CDR2 is YYDKDF (reference sequence). V shed 0 bases and J 5 bases; nucleotides not matched to a gene: 9. The length of the CDR3 is 16 residues. Complete variable domain (other parts from reference TRBV15 and TRBJ2-7): DAMVIQNPRYQVTQFGKPVTLSCSQTLNHNVMYWYQQKSSQAPKLLFHYYDKDFNNEADTPDNFQSRRPNTSFCFLDIRSPGLGDTAMYLCATSRDPQGAQDEQYFGPGTRLTVT.

This chain uses TRBV4-2 with TRBJ2-1; 9 bases align to TRBD1. The CDR3 is 15 amino acids. V was pared by 1 base and J by 3 bases, with 1 base of the junction left unmatched. Germline CDR1 and CDR2: LGHNA and YNFKEQ. CDR3 residues: CASSQGTGDYNEQFF. CDR3 DNA: TGTGCCAGCAGCCAAGGGACAGGGGACTACAATGAGCAGTTCTTC.

The chain couples TRBV11-2 to TRBJ2-7; 7 positions match TRBD1. The germline CDR1 and CDR2 sequences are SGHAT and FQNNGV. V was pared by 0 bases and J by 4 bases, with 3 bases of the junction left unmatched. The CDR3 loop spans 14 amino acids. This CDR3 is CASSLDRGFYEQYF. As DNA, the CDR3 is TGTGCCAGCAGCTTAGACAGGGGGTTTTACGAGCAGTACTTC. Together with reference TRBV11-2 and TRBJ2-7, the CDR3 gives the full variable domain: EAGVAQSPRYKIIEKRQSVAFWCNPISGHATLYWYQQILGQGPKLLIQFQNNGVVDDSQLPKDRFSAERLKGVDSTLKIQPAKLEDSAVYLCASSLDRGFYEQYFGPGTRLTVT.

About this clone itself: One end of the junction is discordant with germline, which a read error may explain. V gene TRBV7-7 combines with J gene TRBJ2-2; 14 bases are shared with TRBD2. The CDR3 contains 16 residues. The germline V gene has CDR1 SSHAT and CDR2 FNYEAQ (reference sequence). The chain's CDR3 is CASSIGLAGGTGELFF. CDR3 sequence (DNA): TGTGCTAGCAGCATCGGACTAGCGGGAGGCACCGGGGAGCTGTTTTTT.

The chain recombines TRBV19 with TRBJ2-6; D is undetermined. The CDR3 is made up of 14 amino acids. V was shortened by 8 bases and J by 4 bases, with 12 bases between the two germline ends. Germline V gives CDR1 LNHDA, CDR2 SQIVND (reference sequence). In DNA form, the CDR3 reads TGTGCCAGTCGGAGTCCCGGCGGGGCCAACGTCCTGACTTTC. It translates to CASRSPGGANVLTF.

The rearrangement links TRBV7-9 to TRBJ2-7, with TRBD1 identical over 9 bases. CDR1 and CDR2 from the germline V gene are SEHNR and FQNEAQ (reference sequence). This CDR3 spans 15 amino acids. V was pared by 6 bases and J by 5 bases, with 11 bases of the junction left unmatched. This CDR3 is CASSPGQGRSHEQYF. The CDR3 coding sequence is TGTGCCAGCAGTCCCGGACAGGGGAGGTCCCACGAGCAGTACTTC.

The V and J genes are TRBV28 and TRBJ2-7, with D perhaps TRBD2 (5 bases). This CDR3 is built from 14 residues. V lost 7 bases to trimming and J lost 7 bases, with 20 bases between them. Per germline, CDR1 MDHEN and CDR2 SYDVKM. The CDR3 bases are TGTGCCAGCACCACCCAACTTTTGGGCGGGGAGCAGTACTTC. Amino acid sequence: CASTTQLLGGEQYF.

The chain carries TRBV28 and TRBJ1-5; a weak D match, TRBD1 (5 bases). V was cut by 5 bases and J by 6 bases, with 14 bases left in between. The CDR3 has 14 amino acids. CDR1 and CDR2 (germline): MDHEN, SYDVKM. The CDR3 spells CASSGRQGGQPQHF. For the CDR3, the DNA is TGTGCCAGCAGTGGACGGCAGGGAGGTCAGCCCCAGCATTTT. Combining the CDR3 with reference TRBV28 and TRBJ1-5 gives the whole variable domain DVKVTQSSRYLVKRTGEKVFLECVQDMDHENMFWYRQDPGLGLRLIYFSYDVKMKEKGDIPEGYSVSREKKERFSLILESASTNQTSMYLCASSGRQGGQPQHFGDGTRLSIL.

The chain couples TRBV28 to TRBJ1-5; D ambiguous. Trimming cost V 7 bases and J 5 bases, with 9 bases left between them. Germline CDR1 is MDHEN and CDR2 is SYDVKM. This CDR3 spans 12 amino acids. CDR3: CASTPGDQPQHF. CDR3 in DNA: TGTGCCAGCACTCCCGGGGATCAGCCCCAGCATTTT.

V and J are TRBV29-1 and TRBJ2-3, with 8 bases matching TRBD2. The CDR3 runs 14 residues. The J segment lost 6 bases and the V segment lost 5 bases, leaving 10 bases of the junction unmatched. Germline-derived CDR1 and CDR2 are SQVTM and ANQGSEA. The CDR3 loop is CSVSSGRPGDTQYF. The CDR3 nucleotides are TGCAGCGTTTCTAGCGGGCGTCCGGGGGATACGCAGTATTTT.

The chain recombines TRBV5-4 with TRBJ2-3; 9 bases line up with TRBD2. V shed 3 bases, J shed 2 bases, and the junction held 4 bases outside the gene matches. The CDR3 is made up of 15 amino acids. The germline V gene encodes CDR1 SGHNT and CDR2 YYREEE (reference sequence). The CDR3 nucleotides are TGTGCCAGCAGCTCTAGACTAGCGGACACAGATACGCAGTATTTT. This encodes CASSSRLADTDTQYF.

This sequence joins TRBV6-1 and TRBJ1-5, with D possibly TRBD1 on 6 matching bases. Germline-derived CDR1 and CDR2 are MNHNS and SASEGT. Trimming took off 7 bases at V and 2 bases at J, with 9 bases between the two ends. CDR3 length: 13 residues. This CDR3 is CASTGVGNQPQHF. As DNA, the CDR3 is TGTGCCAGCACAGGGGTAGGCAATCAGCCCCAGCATTTT.